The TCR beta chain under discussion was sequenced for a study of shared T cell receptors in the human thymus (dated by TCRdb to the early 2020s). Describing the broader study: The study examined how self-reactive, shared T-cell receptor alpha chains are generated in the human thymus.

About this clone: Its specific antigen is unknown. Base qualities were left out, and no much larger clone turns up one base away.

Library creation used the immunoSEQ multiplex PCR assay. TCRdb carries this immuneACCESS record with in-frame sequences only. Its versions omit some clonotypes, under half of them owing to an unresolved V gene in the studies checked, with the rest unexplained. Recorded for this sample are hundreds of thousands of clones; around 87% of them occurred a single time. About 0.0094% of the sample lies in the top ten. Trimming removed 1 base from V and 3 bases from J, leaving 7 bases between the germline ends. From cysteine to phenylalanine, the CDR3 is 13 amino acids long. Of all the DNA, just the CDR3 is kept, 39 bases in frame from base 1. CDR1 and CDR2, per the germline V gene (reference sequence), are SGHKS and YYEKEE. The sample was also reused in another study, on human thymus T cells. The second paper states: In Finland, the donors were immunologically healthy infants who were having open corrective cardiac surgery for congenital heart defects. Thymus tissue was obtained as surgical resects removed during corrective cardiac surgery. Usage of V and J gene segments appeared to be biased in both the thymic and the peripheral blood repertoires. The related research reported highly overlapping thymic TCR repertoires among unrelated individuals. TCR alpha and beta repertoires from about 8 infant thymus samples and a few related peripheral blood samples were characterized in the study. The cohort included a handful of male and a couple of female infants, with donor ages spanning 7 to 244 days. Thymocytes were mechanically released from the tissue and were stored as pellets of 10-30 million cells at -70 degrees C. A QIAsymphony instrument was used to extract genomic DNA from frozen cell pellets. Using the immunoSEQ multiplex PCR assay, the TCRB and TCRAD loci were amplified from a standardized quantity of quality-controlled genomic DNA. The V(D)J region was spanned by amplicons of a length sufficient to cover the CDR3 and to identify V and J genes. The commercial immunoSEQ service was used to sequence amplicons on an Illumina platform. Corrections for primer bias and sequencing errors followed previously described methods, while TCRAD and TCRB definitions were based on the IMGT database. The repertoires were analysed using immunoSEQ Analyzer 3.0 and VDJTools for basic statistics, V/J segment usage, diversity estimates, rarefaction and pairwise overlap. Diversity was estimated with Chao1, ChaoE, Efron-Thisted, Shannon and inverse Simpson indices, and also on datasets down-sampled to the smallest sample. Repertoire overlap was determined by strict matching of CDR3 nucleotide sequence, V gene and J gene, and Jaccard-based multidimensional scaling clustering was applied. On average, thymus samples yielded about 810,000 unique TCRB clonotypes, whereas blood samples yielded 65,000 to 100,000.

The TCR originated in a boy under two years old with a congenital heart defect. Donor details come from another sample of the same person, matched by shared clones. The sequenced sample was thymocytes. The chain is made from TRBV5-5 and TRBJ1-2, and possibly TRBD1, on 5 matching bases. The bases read TGTGCCAGCAGCTTGACAGGCTACTATGGCTACACCTTC. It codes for CASSLTGYYGYTF.